The present T cell receptor beta chain was sequenced within a study of blood T cell repertoires in COVID-19. Study context: From the United States, Italy and Spain came samples of acute and convalescent COVID-19. Sources were T cells, B-cell-depleted T cells, or PBMCs; the material itself was cDNA or gDNA.

The CDR3 covers 13 residues. The germline gives CDR1 MDHEN, CDR2 SYDVKM. Between the trimmed V and J ends, which lost 5 bases and 3 bases, there was a span of 10 bases. Original processing methods: For nucleated cells, counts were estimated from reference gene primer amplification. Profiling relied on immunoSEQ multiplex PCR, and the TCRdb table lists in-frame clones only, not all of them. The DNA was the basis for D and trimming; V, J and clone size are from that table. Here the sample spans roughly 67,000 clones, 60% to 85% being singletons. The rearrangement links TRBV28 to TRBJ1-2; D perhaps matches TRBD1 (6 bases). This TCR was sampled from a human donor in a cohort sampled during active COVID-19. Material for sequencing was peripheral blood. CDR3 residues: CASSRDIYYGYTF. The CDR3 DNA reads TGTGCCAGCAGTCGGGACATTTACTATGGCTACACCTTC.